This record looks at one T cell receptor (beta chain) sequence and its context. In the authors' workflow: Researchers report that nucleated cell counts were estimated from reference gene primer amplification. Clones were sequenced by immunoSEQ multiplex PCR, and TCRdb holds only the in-frame ones, with some missing. The DNA was the basis for D and trimming; V, J and clone size are from that table. The sample includes approximately 230,000 clones, approximately 90% of them seen just once. This specimen belongs to a study of blood T cell repertoires in COVID-19. Study-level information: PBMCs, B-cell-depleted T cells, or T cells provided the cDNA or gDNA that made up the material.

CDR1 and CDR2 from the germline V gene are SGDLS and YYNGEE. V was pared by 4 bases and J by 3 bases, with 11 bases between. The length of the CDR3 is 14 residues. This rearrangement joins TRBV9 to TRBJ2-1; the D gene is possibly TRBD2 (6 bases). Material for sequencing was peripheral blood. The TCR originated in a man younger than 35 with active or convalescent COVID-19. This CDR3 is CASSPLSGYNEQFF. The CDR3 DNA reads as TGTGCCAGCAGCCCCCTTAGCGGCTACAATGAGCAGTTCTTC.